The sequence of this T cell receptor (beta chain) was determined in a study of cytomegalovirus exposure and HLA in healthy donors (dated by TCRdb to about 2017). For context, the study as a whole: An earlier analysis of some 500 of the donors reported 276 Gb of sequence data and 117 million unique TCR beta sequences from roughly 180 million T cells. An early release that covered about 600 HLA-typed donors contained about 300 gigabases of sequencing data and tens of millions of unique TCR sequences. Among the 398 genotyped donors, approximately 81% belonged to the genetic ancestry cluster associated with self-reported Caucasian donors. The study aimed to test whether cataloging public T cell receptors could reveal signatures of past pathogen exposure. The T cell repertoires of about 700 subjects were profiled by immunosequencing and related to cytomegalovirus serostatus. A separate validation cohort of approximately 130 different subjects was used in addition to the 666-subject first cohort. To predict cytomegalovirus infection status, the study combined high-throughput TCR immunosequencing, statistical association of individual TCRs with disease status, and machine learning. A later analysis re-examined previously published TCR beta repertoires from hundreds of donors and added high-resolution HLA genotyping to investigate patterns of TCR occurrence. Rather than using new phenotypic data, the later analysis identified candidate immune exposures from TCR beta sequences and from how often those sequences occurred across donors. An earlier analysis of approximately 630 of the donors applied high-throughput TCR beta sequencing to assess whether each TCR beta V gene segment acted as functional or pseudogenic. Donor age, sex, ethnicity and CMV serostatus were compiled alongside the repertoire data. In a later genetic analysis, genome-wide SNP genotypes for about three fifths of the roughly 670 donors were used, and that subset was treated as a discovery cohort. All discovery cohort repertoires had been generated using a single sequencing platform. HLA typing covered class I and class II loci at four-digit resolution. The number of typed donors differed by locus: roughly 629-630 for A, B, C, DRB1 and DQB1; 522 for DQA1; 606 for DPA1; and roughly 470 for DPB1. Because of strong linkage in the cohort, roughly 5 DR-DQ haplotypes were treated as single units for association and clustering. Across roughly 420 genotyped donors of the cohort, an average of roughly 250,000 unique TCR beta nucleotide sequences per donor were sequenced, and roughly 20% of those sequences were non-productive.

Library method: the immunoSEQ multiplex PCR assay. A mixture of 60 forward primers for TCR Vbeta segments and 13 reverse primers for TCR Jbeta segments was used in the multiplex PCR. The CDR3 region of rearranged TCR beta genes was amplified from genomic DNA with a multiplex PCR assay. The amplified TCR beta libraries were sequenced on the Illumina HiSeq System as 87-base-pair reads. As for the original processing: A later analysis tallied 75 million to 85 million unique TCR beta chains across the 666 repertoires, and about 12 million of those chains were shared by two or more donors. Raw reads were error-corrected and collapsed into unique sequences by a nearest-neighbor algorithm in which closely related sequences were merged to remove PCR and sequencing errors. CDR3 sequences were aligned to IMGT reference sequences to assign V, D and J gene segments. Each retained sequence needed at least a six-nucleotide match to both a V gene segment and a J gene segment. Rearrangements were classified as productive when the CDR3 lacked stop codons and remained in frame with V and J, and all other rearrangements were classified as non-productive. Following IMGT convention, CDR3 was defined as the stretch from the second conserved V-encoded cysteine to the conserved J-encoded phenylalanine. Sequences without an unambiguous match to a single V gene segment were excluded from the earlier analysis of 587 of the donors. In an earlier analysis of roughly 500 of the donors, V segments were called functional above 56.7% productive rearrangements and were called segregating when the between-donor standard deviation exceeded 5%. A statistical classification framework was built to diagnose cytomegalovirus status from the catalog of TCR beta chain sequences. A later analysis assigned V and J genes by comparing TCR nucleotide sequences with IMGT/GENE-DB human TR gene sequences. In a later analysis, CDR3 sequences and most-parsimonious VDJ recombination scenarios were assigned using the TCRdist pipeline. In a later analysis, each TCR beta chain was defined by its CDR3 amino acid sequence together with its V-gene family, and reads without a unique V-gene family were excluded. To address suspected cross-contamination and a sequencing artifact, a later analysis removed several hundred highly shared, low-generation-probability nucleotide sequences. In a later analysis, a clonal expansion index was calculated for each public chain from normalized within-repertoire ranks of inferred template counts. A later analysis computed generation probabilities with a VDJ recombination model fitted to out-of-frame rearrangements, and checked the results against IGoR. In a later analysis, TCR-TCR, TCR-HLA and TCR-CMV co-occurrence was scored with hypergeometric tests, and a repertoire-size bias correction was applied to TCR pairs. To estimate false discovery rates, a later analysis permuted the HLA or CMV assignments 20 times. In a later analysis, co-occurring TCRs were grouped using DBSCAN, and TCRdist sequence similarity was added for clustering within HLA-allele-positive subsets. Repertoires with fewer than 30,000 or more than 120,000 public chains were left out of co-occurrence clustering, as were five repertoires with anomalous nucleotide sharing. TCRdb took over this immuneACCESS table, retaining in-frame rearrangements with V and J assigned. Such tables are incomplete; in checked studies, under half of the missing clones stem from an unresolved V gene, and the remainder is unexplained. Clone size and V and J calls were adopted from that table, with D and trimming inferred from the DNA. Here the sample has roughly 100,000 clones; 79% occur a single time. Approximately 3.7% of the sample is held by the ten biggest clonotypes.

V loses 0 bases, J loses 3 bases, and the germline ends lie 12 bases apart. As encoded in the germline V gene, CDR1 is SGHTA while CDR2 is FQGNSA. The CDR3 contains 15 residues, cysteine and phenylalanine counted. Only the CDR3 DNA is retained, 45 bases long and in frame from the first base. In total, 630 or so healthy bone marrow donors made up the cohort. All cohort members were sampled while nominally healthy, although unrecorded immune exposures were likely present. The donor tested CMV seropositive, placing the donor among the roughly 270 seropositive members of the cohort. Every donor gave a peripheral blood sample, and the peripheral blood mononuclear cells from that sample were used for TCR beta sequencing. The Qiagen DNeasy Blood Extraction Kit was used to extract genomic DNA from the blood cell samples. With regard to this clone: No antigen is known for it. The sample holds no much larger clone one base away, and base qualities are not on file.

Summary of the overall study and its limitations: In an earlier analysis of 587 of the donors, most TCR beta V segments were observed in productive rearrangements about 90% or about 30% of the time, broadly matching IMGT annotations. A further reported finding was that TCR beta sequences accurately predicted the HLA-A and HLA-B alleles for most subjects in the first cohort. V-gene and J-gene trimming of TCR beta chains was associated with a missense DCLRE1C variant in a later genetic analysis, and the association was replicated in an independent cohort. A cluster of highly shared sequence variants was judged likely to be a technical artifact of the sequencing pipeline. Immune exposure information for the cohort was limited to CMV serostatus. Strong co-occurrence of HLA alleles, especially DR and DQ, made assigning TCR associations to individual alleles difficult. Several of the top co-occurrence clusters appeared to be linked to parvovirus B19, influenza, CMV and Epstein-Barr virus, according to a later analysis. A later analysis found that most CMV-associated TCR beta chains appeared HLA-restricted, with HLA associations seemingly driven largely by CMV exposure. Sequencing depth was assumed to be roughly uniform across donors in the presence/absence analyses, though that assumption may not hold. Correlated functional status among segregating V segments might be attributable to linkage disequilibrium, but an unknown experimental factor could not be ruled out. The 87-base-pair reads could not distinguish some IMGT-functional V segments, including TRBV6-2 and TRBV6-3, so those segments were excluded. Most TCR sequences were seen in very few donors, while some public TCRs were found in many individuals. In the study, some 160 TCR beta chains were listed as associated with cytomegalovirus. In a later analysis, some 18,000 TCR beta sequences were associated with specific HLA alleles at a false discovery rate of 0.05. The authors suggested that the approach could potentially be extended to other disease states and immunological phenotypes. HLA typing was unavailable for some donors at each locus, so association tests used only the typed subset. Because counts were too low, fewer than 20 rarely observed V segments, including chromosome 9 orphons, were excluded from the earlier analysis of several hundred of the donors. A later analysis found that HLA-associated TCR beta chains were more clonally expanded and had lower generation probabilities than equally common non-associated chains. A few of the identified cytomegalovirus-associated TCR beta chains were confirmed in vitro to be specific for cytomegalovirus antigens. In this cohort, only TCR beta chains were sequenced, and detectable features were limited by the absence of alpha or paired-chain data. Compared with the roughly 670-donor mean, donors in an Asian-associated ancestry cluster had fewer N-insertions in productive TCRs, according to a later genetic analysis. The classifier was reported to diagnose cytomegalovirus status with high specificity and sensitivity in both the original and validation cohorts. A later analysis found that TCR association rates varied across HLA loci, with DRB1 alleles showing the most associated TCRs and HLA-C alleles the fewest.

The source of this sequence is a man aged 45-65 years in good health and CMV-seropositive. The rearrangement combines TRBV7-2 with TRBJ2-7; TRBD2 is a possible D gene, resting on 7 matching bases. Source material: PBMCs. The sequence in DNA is TGTGCCAGCAGCTTAGCCGGGGGAGGGGGCTACGAGCAGTACTTC. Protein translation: CASSLAGGGGYEQYF. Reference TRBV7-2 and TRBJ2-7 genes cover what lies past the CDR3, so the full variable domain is GAGVSQSPSNKVTEKGKDVELRCDPISGHTALYWYRQSLGQGLEFLIYFQGNSAPDKSGLPSDRFSAERTGGSVSTLTIQRTQQEDSAVYLCASSLAGGGGYEQYFGPGTRLTVT.